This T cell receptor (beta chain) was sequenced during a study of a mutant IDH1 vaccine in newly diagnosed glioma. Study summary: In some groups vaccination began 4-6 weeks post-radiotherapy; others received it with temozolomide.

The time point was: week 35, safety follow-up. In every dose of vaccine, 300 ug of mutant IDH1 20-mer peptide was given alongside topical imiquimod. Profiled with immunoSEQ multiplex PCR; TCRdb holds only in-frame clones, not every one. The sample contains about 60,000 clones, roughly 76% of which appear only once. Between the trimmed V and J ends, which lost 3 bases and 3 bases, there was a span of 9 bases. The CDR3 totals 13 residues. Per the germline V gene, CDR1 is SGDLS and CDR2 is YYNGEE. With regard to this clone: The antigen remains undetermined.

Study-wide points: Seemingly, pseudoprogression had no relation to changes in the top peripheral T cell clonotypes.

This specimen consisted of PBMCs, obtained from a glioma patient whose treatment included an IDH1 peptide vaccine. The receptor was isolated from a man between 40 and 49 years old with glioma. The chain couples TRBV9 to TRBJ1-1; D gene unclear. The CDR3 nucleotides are TGTGCCAGCAGCGACCCCTCGGACACTGAAGCTTTCTTT. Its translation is CASSDPSDTEAFF.